This passage covers 10 T cell receptor beta chains from one sample sequenced in a study of T cell repertoires in cytomegalovirus infection (dated by TCRdb to between 2019 and 2020). The run used an Illumina HiSeq 1500. TCRdb redid the processing of the public reads, applying fastp at Q25 and MiXCR, and retained in-frame beta chains. Each CDR3 protein gets just one entry, which takes the most common genes and DNA from the rows behind it. Present in this sample are around 100,000 distinct CDR3 sequences, less than 55% of which were seen just once. Together, the top ten hold roughly 70% of the sample. The meaning of the sample's treatment or condition label: in vitro stimulation with specific CMV peptide epitopes to enrich CMV-specific T cells. These receptors' antigens are unknown. Specimen: CD8+ T cells from cultured PBMCs, collected from culture after CMV antigen stimulation. These receptors all stem from a human donor in good health (CMV status not recorded). Some clones in this sample may be carry-over from other donors' samples.

J is TRBJ2-7 and V is TRBV2, with 7 positions matching TRBD2. Germline lookup yields CDR1 SNHLY and CDR2 FYNNEI. This CDR3 spans 14 amino acids. With V trimmed by 11 bases and J by 0 bases, 10 bases remained unmatched. This CDR3 is CAGSSGGYSYEQYF. The CDR3 DNA sequence: TGTGCCGGGAGTTCGGGGGGTTACTCCTACGAGCAGTACTTC.

This clonotype was found a few times. The chain combines TRBV7-8 with TRBJ1-1, with D perhaps matching TRBD1 (6 bases). The CDR3 length is 15 residues. V was shortened by 4 bases and J by 3 bases, with 15 bases between the two germline ends. Germline lookup yields CDR1 SGHVS and CDR2 FQNEAQ. CDR3 in amino acids: CASSYTNYRDTEAFF. DNA of the CDR3: TGTGCCAGCAGCTACACAAACTACAGGGACACTGAAGCTTTCTTT.

The chain couples TRBV6-2 or TRBV6-3 to TRBJ2-4; 8 bases agree with TRBD1. The germline V gene encodes CDR1 MNHEY and CDR2 SVGEGT. The CDR3 spans 16 residues. CDR3 sequence reads: CVKQSRGQGRKNIQYF. In nucleotides, the CDR3 is TGTGTAAAGCAGTCCCGAGGACAGGGAAGGAAGAACATTCAGTACTTC.

This clonotype was seen only once. This rearrangement joins TRBV5-6 to TRBJ2-1, with D unresolved. Trimming removed 6 bases at V and 0 bases at J, with 13 bases between. Germline loops: CDR1 SGHDT, CDR2 YYEEEE. The CDR3 length is 15 residues. For the CDR3, the DNA is TGTGCCAGCACGACCCGGGCGAGCTCCTACAATGAGCAGTTCTTC. Translating it yields CASTTRASSYNEQFF.

The chain joins TRBV7-4 to TRBJ2-2, with 9 bases lining up with TRBD1. Germline trimming cut 5 bases from V and 13 bases from J; bases unmatched to any gene: 8. The germline V gene encodes CDR1 SGHVT and CDR2 SQSDAQ. The CDR3 has 13 amino acids. The CDR3 sequence is CASSGGQGRVLFF. DNA for the CDR3: TGTGCCAGCAGCGGGGGACAGGGACGGGTGCTGTTTTTT.

This chain connects TRBV2 to TRBJ2-3, with D uncertain. The CDR3 totals 17 residues. V was clipped by 2 bases and J by 1 base, with 16 bases between them. Germline values: CDR1 SNHLY, CDR2 FYNNEI. CDR3 in amino acids: CASSELVRISGTDTQYF. DNA of the CDR3: TGTGCCAGCAGTGAACTGGTGCGGATTTCTGGCACAGATACGCAGTATTTT.

This clonotype was observed a few times. The V gene is TRBV12-3 or TRBV12-4, the J gene TRBJ2-1; TRBD2 agrees at 10 bases. The J segment lost 3 bases and the V segment lost 5 bases, leaving 10 bases of the junction unmatched. The CDR3 consists of 17 residues. CDR3 loop: CASSQRTSGLLYNEQFF. The CDR3 DNA follows: TGTGCCAGCAGTCAAAGGACTAGCGGACTCCTCTACAATGAGCAGTTCTTC.

This clonotype was observed once. This chain links TRBV19 with TRBJ2-7; D remains ambiguous. Per germline, CDR1 LNHDA and CDR2 SQIVND (reference sequence). The CDR3 is 13 amino acids. The V and J ends lost 1 base and 5 bases respectively, with 9 bases between them. The CDR3 here is CASSIAPWDEQYF. Written as DNA, the CDR3 is TGTGCCAGTAGTATAGCCCCGTGGGACGAGCAGTACTTC.

The rearrangement joins TRBV15 to TRBJ2-7; D possibly uses TRBD1 or TRBD2 (7 bases each). The length of the CDR3 is 17 residues. Trimming removed 1 base from V and 0 bases from J, with 16 bases in between. From germline, CDR1 is LNHNV and CDR2 YYDKDF (reference sequence). CDR3 protein: CATSRVPSGTDSYEQYF. As DNA, the CDR3 is TGTGCCACCAGCAGAGTACCCAGCGGGACAGACTCCTACGAGCAGTACTTC. Together with reference TRBV15 and TRBJ2-7, the CDR3 gives the full variable domain: DAMVIQNPRYQVTQFGKPVTLSCSQTLNHNVMYWYQQKSSQAPKLLFHYYDKDFNNEADTPDNFQSRRPNTSFCFLDIRSPGLGDTAMYLCATSRVPSGTDSYEQYFGPGTRLTVT.

In this sample, this clonotype turned up a few times. This chain joins TRBV19 and TRBJ1-1; TRBD1 matches 7 bases. J gave up 1 base and V 3 bases, and 8 bases lay outside the gene matches. The CDR3 runs to 16 residues. In germline, CDR1 is LNHDA, CDR2 SQIVND (reference sequence). The CDR3 spells CASSITQTGSNTEAFF. The DNA for the CDR3 is TGTGCCAGTAGTATCACCCAGACAGGGTCGAACACTGAAGCTTTCTTT.